Here is one T cell receptor (beta chain) with its context. These data originate in a study of cytomegalovirus exposure and HLA in healthy donors. Profiled with immunoSEQ multiplex PCR; TCRdb holds only in-frame clones, not every one. The sample carries tens of thousands of clones, roughly 90% recorded once. CDR1 and CDR2 from the germline V gene are SGDLS and YYNGEE. The CDR3 loop spans 16 amino acids. J gave up 3 bases and V 3 bases, and 7 bases lay outside the gene matches. The TCR was taken from a woman aged 25 to 39 in good health and CMV-seronegative. The sample was PBMCs. This sequence joins TRBV9 and TRBJ2-2; 8 positions agree with TRBD1. The CDR3 DNA sequence: TGTGCCAGCAGCGCCTTTCAGGGGGCGGACACCGGGGAGCTGTTTTTT. Translating it yields CASSAFQGADTGELFF.